This TCR beta chain was identified in a study of T cell responses to AZD1222 COVID-19 vaccine. Method: immunoSEQ multiplex PCR; TCRdb's copy keeps in-frame clones and lacks some. The profile covers roughly 130,000 clones, with just over 90% appearing a single time and about 2.1% taken by the ten largest. The ends lost 4 bases at V and 5 bases at J; junction bases unmatched: 4. Looked up from germline, CDR1 is ENHRY and CDR2 is SYGVKD. The CDR3 consists of 14 residues. Concerning this clone: Its antigen remains unknown.

Findings and limits, study-wide: An increase in Spike-specific TCR breadth and depth was observed after two AZD1222 doses.

Sequencing used peripheral blood, obtained on day 0 of AZD1222 vaccination. The sequence was obtained from an adult in good health. The chain couples TRBV10-3 to TRBJ2-4, with TRBD1 identical over 8 bases. CDR3 region: CAISAGQVENIQYF. The CDR3 nucleotides are TGTGCCATCAGTGCGGGACAGGTGGAAAACATTCAGTACTTC.